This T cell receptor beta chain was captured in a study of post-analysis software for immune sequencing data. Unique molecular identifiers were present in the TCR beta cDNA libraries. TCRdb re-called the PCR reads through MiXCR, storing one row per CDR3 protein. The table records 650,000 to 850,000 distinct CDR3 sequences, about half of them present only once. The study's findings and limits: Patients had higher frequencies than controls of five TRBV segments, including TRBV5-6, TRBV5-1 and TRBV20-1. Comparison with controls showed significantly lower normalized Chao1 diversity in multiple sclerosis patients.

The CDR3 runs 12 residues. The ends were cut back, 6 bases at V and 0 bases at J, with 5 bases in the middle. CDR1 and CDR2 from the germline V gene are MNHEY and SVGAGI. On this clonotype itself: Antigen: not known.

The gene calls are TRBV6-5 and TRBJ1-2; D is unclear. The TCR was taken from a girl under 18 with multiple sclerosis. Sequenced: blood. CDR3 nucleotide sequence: TGTGCCAGCAGCCCGGCTAACTATGGCTACACCTTC. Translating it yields CASSPANYGYTF.